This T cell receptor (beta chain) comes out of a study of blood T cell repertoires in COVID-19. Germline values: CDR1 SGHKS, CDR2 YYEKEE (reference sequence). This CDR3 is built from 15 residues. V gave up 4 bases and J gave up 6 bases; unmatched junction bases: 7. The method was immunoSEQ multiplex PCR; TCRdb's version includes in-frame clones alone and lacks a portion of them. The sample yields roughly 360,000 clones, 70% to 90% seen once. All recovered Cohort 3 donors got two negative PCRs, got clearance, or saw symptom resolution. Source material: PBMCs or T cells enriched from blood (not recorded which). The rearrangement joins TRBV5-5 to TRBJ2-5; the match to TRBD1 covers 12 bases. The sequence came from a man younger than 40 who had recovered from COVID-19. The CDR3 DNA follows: TGTGCCAGCAGCCCCGGGACAGGGGGCGCACAGACCCAGTACTTC. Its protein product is CASSPGTGGAQTQYF.